This is a list of T cell receptor beta chains from one sample in a study of cytomegalovirus exposure and HLA in healthy donors. TCRdb's table, derived via immunoSEQ multiplex PCR, lists solely in-frame clones and lacks some. Of under 250,000 clones listed, around 86% were seen once; the top ten hold approximately 10%. The sample was PBMCs. The receptors were sampled from a woman aged 45-59 years in good health and CMV-seropositive. Each CDR3 is given with its conserved first and last residue. Fields, in order: D gene, V gene, CDR3 protein. The D gene is left open where the match is weak.

>-|TRBV7-8
CASSLPDGVGGPGANVLTF
>TRBD1|TRBV5-1
CASSYRDRDTEAFF
>-|TRBV9
CASSVALAYGETQYF
>TRBD2|TRBV19
CASSILLAGGLNFNEQFF
>-|TRBV25-1
CASSPSTVVRTDTQYF
>-|TRBV5-1
CASRRQEVYGYTF
>TRBD1|TRBV18
CASSSDRSSSYNEQFF
>TRBD1|TRBV6-5
CASSRTGDDSYEQYF
>TRBD2|TRBV30
CAWGRDPSSGANVLTF
>TRBD1|TRBV5-6
CASSLRYRGRASYGYTF
>TRBD1|TRBV28
CASSHLDRGSMNTEAFF
>TRBD1|TRBV9
CASSVSRDRFNSPLHF
>-|TRBV18
CASSSSTVSGNTIYF
>-|TRBV2
CASISEGMLPQIETQYF
>TRBD1|TRBV28
CASSLKGQRYGYTF
>TRBD1|TRBV5-1
CASSALTGVETQYF
>TRBD1|TRBV5-4
CASSLYRGVTNEKLFF
>-|TRBV15
CATSRDRATGYTF
>-|TRBV27
CASSRRGSGSFMTF
>-|TRBV13
CASSRNSGAAQPQHF
>TRBD2|TRBV29-1
CSVADSGGAYEQYF
>-|TRBV11-3
CASSLGSRKDTQYF
>TRBD1|TRBV6-1
CASSTGQGDQLHF
>-|TRBV5-1
CASSLNLRGNTEAFF
>-|TRBV6-4
CASSESPQNRGADTQYF
>-|TRBV18
CASSLTIVRDNEKLFF
>-|TRBV6-4
CASSDRGEQFF
>-|TRBV5-1
CASSEGQPDTGELFF
>-|TRBV7-3
CASSLNPGYLNTEAFF
>TRBD2|TRBV11-2
CASSTSGGETQYF
>-|TRBV28
CASSLWGVLFF
>-|TRBV6-1
CASSELSGINTGELFF
>-|TRBV6-5
CASSYEGGPGELFF
>TRBD1|TRBV5-1
CASRGTGGSRPGANVLTF
>-|TRBV6-5
CASSYSVYGNTIYF
>TRBD1|TRBV18
CASSVRDRGHIQYF
>-|TRBV4-2
CASSPAGAETGELFF
>TRBD1|TRBV30
CAWSGGGPSGEKLFF